The entry that follows covers one T cell receptor (beta chain) sequence. The CDR3 has 14 amino acids. Germline values: CDR1 SGHVS, CDR2 FQNEAQ. V shed 2 bases and J shed 4 bases, with 11 bases lying between them. This specimen belongs to a study of blood T cell repertoires in COVID-19. Study as a whole: Acute-phase and convalescent COVID-19 samples originated in the United States, Italy and Spain. From T cells, B-cell-depleted T cells, or PBMCs came the material, which was cDNA or gDNA.

Under the authors' procedure: Using reference gene primer amplification, nucleated cell counts were estimated. Profiling relied on immunoSEQ multiplex PCR, and the TCRdb table lists in-frame clones only, not all of them. V and J calls plus clone size are reproduced from that table; the DNA served to infer D and trimming. The profile covers some 240,000 clones, with around 86% appearing a single time and around 12% taken by the ten largest. This receptor was identified in a woman aged 55-69 years with active or convalescent COVID-19. Material: peripheral blood. The chain employs TRBV7-8 and TRBJ1-1; tentative D call: TRBD1 (6 bases). The CDR3: CASSLRQGITEAFF. CDR3 nucleotides: TGTGCCAGCAGCTTACGCCAGGGGATCACTGAAGCTTTCTTT.